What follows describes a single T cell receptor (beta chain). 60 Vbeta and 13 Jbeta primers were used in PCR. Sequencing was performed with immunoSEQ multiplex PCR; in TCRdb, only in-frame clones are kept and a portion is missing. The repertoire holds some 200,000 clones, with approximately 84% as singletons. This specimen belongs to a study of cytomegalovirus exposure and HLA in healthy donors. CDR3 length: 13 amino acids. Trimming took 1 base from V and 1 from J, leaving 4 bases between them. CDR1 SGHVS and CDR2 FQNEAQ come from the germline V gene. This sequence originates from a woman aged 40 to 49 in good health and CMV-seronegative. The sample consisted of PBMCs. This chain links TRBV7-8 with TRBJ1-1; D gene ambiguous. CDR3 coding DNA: TGTGCCAGCAGCTTAGGTCAGAACACTGAAGCTTTCTTT. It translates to CASSLGQNTEAFF.